This TCR beta chain was recorded in a study of Ad26.COV2.S vaccination and SARS-CoV-2 variants. The sample's treatment: roughly 18 received Ad26.COV2.S at low or high dose, single or two shots; about 5 received placebo; per-sample allocation not given. Sampling occurred on day 63 after the first vaccine or placebo injection. In Boston, an adult donor aged 18-55 years took part. Profiling relied on immunoSEQ multiplex PCR, and the TCRdb table lists in-frame clones only, not all of them. Here the sample spans over 400,000 clones, roughly 90% being singletons. V lost 0 bases and J 5 bases, leaving 13 bases between the germline ends. The CDR3 is made up of 15 amino acids. Germline V lookup: CDR1 LGHNA, CDR2 YSLEER.

V gene TRBV4-3 combines with J gene TRBJ1-1; the D gene is possibly TRBD1 (5 bases). This TCR derives from a person between 18 and 65 years old who received the Ad26.COV2.S COVID-19 vaccine or a placebo. Sequencing used peripheral blood, obtained in a trial of Ad26.COV2.S vaccine versus placebo. For the CDR3, the DNA is TGCGCCAGCAGCCAAGATGGTGTTTGGGGGACTGAAGCTTTCTTT. Protein sequence: CASSQDGVWGTEAFF.